These 24 T cell receptor beta chains originate from one sample sequenced in a study of T-cell reconstitution after alpha-beta-depleted transplantation in children. Unique molecular identifiers featured in how the TCRbeta library was prepared. Via MiXCR, TCRdb re-called the PCR reads, giving one row per CDR3 protein. Altogether around 450,000 distinct CDR3 sequences are present, roughly 17% being singletons, with the ten largest covering approximately 29%. The input for sequencing was PBMCs, mostly from graft donor cells, taken 360 days after TCRalphabeta/CD19-depleted stem cell transplant. These receptors were obtained from a boy in the first two years of life who had a stem cell transplant for Wiskott-Aldrich syndrome, so the T cells may come from the graft donor.

This clonotype has only a few counts. The rearrangement links TRBV5-6 to TRBJ2-5; D perhaps matches TRBD1 (5 bases). Looked up from germline, CDR1 is SGHDT and CDR2 is YYEEEE. The CDR3 has 16 residues. V lost 2 bases and J lost 5, with 19 bases in between. The CDR3 nucleotides are TGTGCCAGCAGCTTCCCTTCAAACAGGTGGCAGGAGACCCAGTACTTC. Translating gives CASSFPSNRWQETQYF. Full variable domain (missing parts from reference TRBV5-6 and TRBJ2-5): DAGVTQSPTHLIKTRGQQVTLRCSPKSGHDTVSWYQQALGQGPQFIFQYYEEEERQRGNFPDRFSGHQFPNYSSELNVNALLLGDSALYLCASSFPSNRWQETQYFGPGTRLLVL.

The chain couples TRBV4-1 to TRBJ2-3; D call uncertain. The CDR3 spans 13 residues. Germline loops: CDR1 MGHRA, CDR2 YSYEKL. V lost 1 base and J 4 bases, leaving 6 bases between the germline ends. The CDR3 bases are TGCGCCAGCAGCCAAGCTCGGGCAGATACGCAGTATTTT. It translates to CASSQARADTQYF.

The chain has TRBV12-3 or TRBV12-4 and TRBJ2-5, with TRBD1 identical over 10 bases. Trimming cost V 3 bases and J 6 bases; bases outside gene matches: 1. The CDR3 totals 13 residues. CDR3 loop: CASSLGQGKTQYF. In DNA form, the CDR3 reads TGTGCCAGCAGTTTGGGACAGGGGAAGACCCAGTACTTC.

This clonotype has just a few counts. This chain uses TRBV7-2 with TRBJ2-7; D ambiguous. Trimming took off 4 bases at V and 3 bases at J, with 10 bases between the two ends. There are 13 residues in the CDR3. Germline assignment: CDR1 SGHTA and CDR2 FQGNSA. CDR3 bases: TGTGCCAGCAGCTCGGGCCGAATCTACGAGCAGTACTTC. Translating gives CASSSGRIYEQYF. Full variable domain (rest looked up from reference TRBV7-2 and TRBJ2-7): GAGVSQSPSNKVTEKGKDVELRCDPISGHTALYWYRQSLGQGLEFLIYFQGNSAPDKSGLPSDRFSAERTGGSVSTLTIQRTQQEDSAVYLCASSSGRIYEQYFGPGTRLTVT.

This clonotype appeared a few times. V and J are TRBV5-1 and TRBJ1-3, with 9 bases fitting TRBD1. Looked up from germline, CDR1 is SGHRS and CDR2 is YFSETQ. The V and J ends lost 2 bases and 8 bases, in that order; junction bases with no gene match: 2. This CDR3 has 13 residues. DNA of the CDR3: TGCGCCAGCAGCTTCGGACAGGGGTACACCATATATTTT. Translation: CASSFGQGYTIYF.

The V gene is TRBV7-9, the J gene TRBJ2-1; TRBD2 matches 8 bases. The length of the CDR3 is 16 residues. V gave up 5 bases and J gave up 1 base; unmatched junction bases: 7. In germline, CDR1 is SEHNR, CDR2 FQNEAQ (reference sequence). In nucleotides, the CDR3 is TGTGCCAGCAGCATCGAGCGGGAGAGGTCCTACAATGAGCAGTTCTTC. It translates to CASSIERERSYNEQFF.

The chain employs TRBV12-3 or TRBV12-4 and TRBJ2-7, with unresolved D. This CDR3 contains 15 residues. Trimming took 1 base from V and 4 from J, leaving 14 bases between them. The CDR3 region has the DNA TGTGCCAGCAGTTTAGTGTGGGCCCTCCGGTACGAGCAGTACTTC. Its protein product is CASSLVWALRYEQYF.

This clonotype was counted once. This chain uses TRBV28 with TRBJ2-1; no definite D call. The CDR3 runs 19 residues. From germline, CDR1 is MDHEN and CDR2 SYDVKM. V gave up 2 bases and J gave up 3 bases, with 23 bases separating them. The chain's CDR3 is CASSLIIPIWHAVYNEQFF. The DNA for the CDR3 is TGTGCCAGCAGTTTAATTATACCTATTTGGCACGCCGTCTACAATGAGCAGTTCTTC.

This clonotype has at least ten counts. The chain couples TRBV5-1 to TRBJ2-2; either TRBD1 or TRBD2 may fit D (5 bases each). CDR1 is SGHRS, CDR2 YFSETQ, per germline. The CDR3 totals 15 residues. Trimming left V 4 bases short and J 4 bases short, with 14 bases between. The chain's CDR3 is CASSARDPSTGELFF. The CDR3, as DNA: TGCGCCAGCAGCGCCCGGGACCCAAGCACCGGGGAGCTGTTTTTT.

A few counts support this clonotype. This chain connects TRBV5-5 to TRBJ2-1, with TRBD2 as a possible D gene (5 bases). The CDR3 sequence is 15 residues long. V was cut by 4 bases and J by 2 bases, with 13 bases left in between. CDR1 and CDR2 from the germline V gene are SGHKS and YYEKEE (reference sequence). The CDR3 protein is CASSPRSSAYNEQFF. The CDR3 DNA is TGTGCCAGCAGCCCCCGGAGTAGCGCCTACAATGAGCAGTTCTTC.

Ten or more counts support this clonotype. The chain uses TRBV12-3 or TRBV12-4 and TRBJ2-7, with TRBD1 as a possible D gene (5 bases). The CDR3 extends over 13 amino acids. Trimming pared 5 bases from V and 1 base from J, leaving 9 bases between. CDR3 amino acids: CASSPRGSYEQYF. Here the CDR3 DNA reads TGTGCCAGCAGTCCAAGGGGATCCTACGAGCAGTACTTC.

Only a few counts were recorded for this clonotype. The DNA for the CDR3 is TGTGCCAGCAGCTTACCGGTCGCTTGGAGCGACGGCTACAATGAGCAGTTCTTC. It is translated as CASSLPVAWSDGYNEQFF. This chain uses TRBV11-1 with TRBJ2-1; unclear D gene. From germline, CDR1 is SGHAT and CDR2 FQDESV (reference sequence). Between the trimmed V and J ends, which lost 2 bases and 3 bases, there was a span of 20 bases. The CDR3 has 18 amino acids.

The CDR3 sequence: CASSFKTPSSYNEQFF. The CDR3 DNA sequence: TGTGCCAGCAGCTTTAAGACGCCGAGCTCCTACAATGAGCAGTTCTTC. The chain links TRBV7-8 to TRBJ2-1; D call uncertain. The CDR3 covers 16 residues. Trimming cost V 3 bases and J 0 bases, with 12 bases left between them. Germline CDR1 and CDR2: SGHVS and FQNEAQ. The full variable domain, in which reference TRBV7-8 and TRBJ2-1 provide the parts outside the CDR3, is GAGVSQSPRYKVAKRGQDVALRCDPISGHVSLFWYQQALGQGPEFLTYFQNEAQLDKSGLPSDRFFAERPEGSVSTLKIQRTQQEDSAVYLCASSFKTPSSYNEQFFGPGTRLTVL.

This clonotype was seen a handful of times. The gene calls are TRBV4-1 and TRBJ2-7; D call uncertain. V lost 7 bases, J lost 3 bases, and 22 bases lay in between. CDR1 and CDR2 from the germline V gene are MGHRA and YSYEKL. This CDR3 contains 16 residues. This CDR3 reads CASTALPGSSYYEQYF. CDR3 sequence (DNA): TGCGCCAGCACCGCGCTTCCGGGCTCCTCCTACTACGAGCAGTACTTC.

This clonotype was observed a few times. The chain links TRBV5-1 to TRBJ2-1; the match to TRBD2 covers 8 bases. The germline V gene encodes CDR1 SGHRS and CDR2 YFSETQ. V shed 1 base, J shed 4 bases, and the junction held 4 bases outside the gene matches. The CDR3 runs 15 residues. The CDR3 loop is CASSLREGGYNEQFF. In DNA form, the CDR3 reads TGCGCCAGCAGCTTGCGGGAGGGTGGGTACAATGAGCAGTTCTTC.

This clonotype came up many times. This chain joins TRBV6-5 and TRBJ2-7; D unclear. This CDR3 is built from 14 residues. V dropped 2 bases and J dropped 0 bases, with 8 bases sitting between them. Germline-derived CDR1 and CDR2 are MNHEY and SVGAGI. The CDR3 nucleotides read TGTGCCAGCAGTTACGGCTGGAGCTCCTACGAGCAGTACTTC. Protein sequence: CASSYGWSSYEQYF.

This clonotype showed up just a few times. The genes are TRBV6-5 and TRBJ1-6, with 8 nucleotides matching TRBD1. J gave up 9 bases and V 8 bases, and 12 bases lay outside the gene matches. The CDR3 is 15 residues long. From germline, CDR1 is MNHEY and CDR2 SVGAGI. CDR3 loop: CASLRAGGSGSPLHF. The DNA of the CDR3 is TGTGCCAGCCTAAGGGCAGGGGGCTCCGGTTCACCCCTCCACTTT.

This clonotype has at least ten counts. V and J are TRBV12-3 or TRBV12-4 and TRBJ2-1, with 9 positions matching TRBD1. CDR3 length: 16 residues. The trim removed 3 bases at V and 4 bases at J, leaving 7 bases unmatched. Here the CDR3 DNA reads TGTGCCAGCAGTTTTAACCGGGACAGGGTGTACAATGAGCAGTTCTTC. It translates to CASSFNRDRVYNEQFF.

This clonotype has just a few counts. V and J are TRBV9 and TRBJ1-2; TRBD1 matches at 7 bases. Germline V gives CDR1 SGDLS, CDR2 YYNGEE. Trimming took 3 bases from V and 4 from J; bases not matched to a gene: 6. The CDR3 length is 14 residues. CDR3 in amino acids: CASSGQGSAYGYTF. CDR3 in DNA: TGTGCCAGCAGCGGACAGGGATCGGCCTATGGCTACACCTTC. Supplemented by reference TRBV9 and TRBJ1-2, the full variable domain reads DSGVTQTPKHLITATGQRVTLRCSPRSGDLSVYWYQQSLDQGLQFLIQYYNGEERAKGNILERFSAQQFPDLHSELNLSSLELGDSALYFCASSGQGSAYGYTFGSGTRLTVV.

The chain links TRBV7-8 to TRBJ2-5, with D perhaps TRBD1 (5 bases). The CDR3 consists of 14 residues. V shed 6 bases and J shed 1 base, with 12 bases lying between them. The germline V gene encodes CDR1 SGHVS and CDR2 FQNEAQ. DNA for the CDR3: TGTGCCAGCAGATATAGGGGTGTCCAAGAGACCCAGTACTTC. Residues: CASRYRGVQETQYF.

The chain carries TRBV5-1 and TRBJ2-4; the D gene is possibly TRBD1 (5 bases). Germline V lookup: CDR1 SGHRS, CDR2 YFSETQ. V was trimmed by 3 bases and J by 3 bases, leaving 22 bases between them. The CDR3 has 18 amino acids. CDR3 coding DNA: TGCGCCAGCAGCTCCTTGGAGACAGCGTCTAAAGACAAAAACATTCAGTACTTC. This gives the protein CASSSLETASKDKNIQYF.

The V call is TRBV18, the J call TRBJ2-1, with TRBD2 matching 16 bases. V shed 3 bases and J 0 bases; nucleotides not matched to a gene: 11. This CDR3 is 21 amino acids long. CDR1 and CDR2 from the germline V gene are KGHSH and LQKENI. The CDR3, as DNA: TGTGCCAGCTCACCCAACCCCGGGACTAGCGGGAGGGCCAGCTCCTACAATGAGCAGTTCTTC. Translating it yields CASSPNPGTSGRASSYNEQFF. Full variable domain (missing parts from reference TRBV18 and TRBJ2-1): NAGVMQNPRHLVRRRGQEARLRCSPMKGHSHVYWYRQLPEEGLKFMVYLQKENIIDESGMPKERFSAEFPKEGPSILRIQQVVRGDSAAYFCASSPNPGTSGRASSYNEQFFGPGTRLTVL.

This clonotype was observed a few times. The chain is built from TRBV5-1 and TRBJ2-3; 7 nucleotides match TRBD2. This CDR3 has 15 amino acids. CDR1 is SGHRS and CDR2 is YFSETQ in the germline V gene. The junction had 7 bases not matched to a gene; V was cut back by 4 bases and J by 2 bases. CDR3 in amino acids: CASSLWLAVTDTQYF. The CDR3 DNA follows: TGCGCCAGCAGCCTATGGCTAGCGGTCACAGATACGCAGTATTTT.

J is TRBJ2-2 and V is TRBV7-9; D may be TRBD1 or TRBD2 (5 bases each). Germline V gene sequence: CDR1 SEHNR, CDR2 FQNEAQ (reference sequence). The CDR3 runs to 15 residues. The ends were cut back, 4 bases at V and 1 base at J, with 10 bases in the middle. Here the CDR3 DNA reads TGTGCCAGCAGCTGGGGGTCAGTGAACACCGGGGAGCTGTTTTTT. Amino acid sequence: CASSWGSVNTGELFF.